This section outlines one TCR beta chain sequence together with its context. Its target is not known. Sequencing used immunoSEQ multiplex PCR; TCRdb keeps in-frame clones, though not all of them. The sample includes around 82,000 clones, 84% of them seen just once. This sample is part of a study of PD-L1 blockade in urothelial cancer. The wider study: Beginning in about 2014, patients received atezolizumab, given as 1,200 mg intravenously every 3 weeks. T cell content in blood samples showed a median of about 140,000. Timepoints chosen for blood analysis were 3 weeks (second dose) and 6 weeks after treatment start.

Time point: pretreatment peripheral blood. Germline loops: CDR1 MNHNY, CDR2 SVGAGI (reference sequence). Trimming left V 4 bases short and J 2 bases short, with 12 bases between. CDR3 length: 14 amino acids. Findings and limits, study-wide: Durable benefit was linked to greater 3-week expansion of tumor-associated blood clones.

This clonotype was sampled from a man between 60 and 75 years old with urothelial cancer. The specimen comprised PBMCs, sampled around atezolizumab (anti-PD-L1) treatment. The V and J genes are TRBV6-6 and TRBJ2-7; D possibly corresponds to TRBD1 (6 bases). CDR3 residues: CASSSAQGPYEQYF. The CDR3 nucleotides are TGTGCCAGCAGTTCCGCTCAGGGGCCCTACGAGCAGTACTTC.